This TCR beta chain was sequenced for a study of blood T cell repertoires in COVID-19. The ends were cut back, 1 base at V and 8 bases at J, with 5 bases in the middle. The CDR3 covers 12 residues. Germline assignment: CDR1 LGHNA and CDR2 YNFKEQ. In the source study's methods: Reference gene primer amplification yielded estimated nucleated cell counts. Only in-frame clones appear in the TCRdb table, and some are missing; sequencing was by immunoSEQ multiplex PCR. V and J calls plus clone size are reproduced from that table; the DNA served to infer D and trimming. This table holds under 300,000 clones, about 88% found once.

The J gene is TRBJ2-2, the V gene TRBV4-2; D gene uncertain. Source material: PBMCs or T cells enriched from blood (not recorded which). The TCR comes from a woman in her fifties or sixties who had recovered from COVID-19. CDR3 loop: CASSQVQGELFF. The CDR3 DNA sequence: TGTGCCAGCAGCCAAGTTCAAGGGGAGCTGTTTTTT.